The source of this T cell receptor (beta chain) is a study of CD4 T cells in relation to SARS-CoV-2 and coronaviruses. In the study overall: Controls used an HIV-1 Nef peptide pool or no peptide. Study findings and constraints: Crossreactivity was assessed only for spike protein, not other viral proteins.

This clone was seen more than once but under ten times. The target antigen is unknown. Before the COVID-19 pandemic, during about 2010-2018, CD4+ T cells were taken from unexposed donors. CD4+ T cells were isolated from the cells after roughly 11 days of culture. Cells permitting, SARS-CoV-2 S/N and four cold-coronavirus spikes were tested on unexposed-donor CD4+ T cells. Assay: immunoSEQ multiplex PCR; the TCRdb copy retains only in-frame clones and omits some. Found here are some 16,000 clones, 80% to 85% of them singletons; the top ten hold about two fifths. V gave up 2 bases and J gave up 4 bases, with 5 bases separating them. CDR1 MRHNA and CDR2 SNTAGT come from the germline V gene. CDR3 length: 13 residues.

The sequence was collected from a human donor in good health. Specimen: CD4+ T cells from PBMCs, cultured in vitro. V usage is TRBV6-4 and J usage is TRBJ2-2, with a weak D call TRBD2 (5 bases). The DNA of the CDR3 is TGTGCCAGCAGTGACGAGGGCACCGGGGAGCTGTTTTTT. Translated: CASSDEGTGELFF.